A selection of T cell receptor beta chains follows, all from one sample in a study of T cell responses to AZD1222 COVID-19 vaccine. The assay was immunoSEQ multiplex PCR, and TCRdb's table has in-frame clones only and misses some. The sample contains some 190,000 clones, around 89% of which appear only once. The input for sequencing was peripheral blood, taken on day 0 of AZD1222 vaccination. The receptors stem from an adult in good health. CDR3s include the opening cysteine and the closing phenylalanine or tryptophan. Fields, in order: V gene, CDR3 length, clone size, J gene, CDR3 protein. The size entry is marked missing in some rows and otherwise reads once, few, many or a size class.

V: TRBV6-5
length: 14
size: few
J: TRBJ1-4
CDR3: CASSYSFRVEKLFF

V: TRBV7-3
length: 15
size: NA
J: TRBJ2-3
CDR3: CASSLLGGATDTQYF

V: TRBV2
length: 16
size: NA
J: TRBJ1-1
CDR3: CASSVFSAMEDTEAFF

V: TRBV7-6
length: 13
size: NA
J: TRBJ1-1
CDR3: CASSQTENTEAFF

V: TRBV15
length: 12
size: NA
J: TRBJ2-2
CDR3: CATSTGTGELFF

V: TRBV6-2/TRBV6-3
length: 14
size: NA
J: TRBJ1-5
CDR3: CASSGRRSNQPQHF

V: TRBV6-5
length: 13
size: few
J: TRBJ1-1
CDR3: CASGYEGGTEAFF

V: TRBV6-5
length: 15
size: NA
J: TRBJ1-3
CDR3: CASSPYDSGENTIYF

V: TRBV12-3/TRBV12-4
length: 13
size: NA
J: TRBJ1-2
CDR3: CASSGQGDYGYTF

V: TRBV6-5
length: 12
size: NA
J: TRBJ1-5
CDR3: CASSKRGGTQHF

V: TRBV7-8
length: 17
size: once
J: TRBJ2-5
CDR3: CASSLATSGGASETQYF

V: TRBV2
length: 16
size: NA
J: TRBJ1-5
CDR3: CASSNTGNPSLQPQHF

V: TRBV4-3
length: 16
size: NA
J: TRBJ2-7
CDR3: CASSHRFGTSNYEQYF

V: TRBV14
length: 17
size: NA
J: TRBJ2-5
CDR3: CASSQLRLAGFQETQYF

V: TRBV7-7
length: 15
size: NA
J: TRBJ2-2
CDR3: CASSLAVANTGELFF

V: TRBV11-2
length: 14
size: NA
J: TRBJ1-6
CDR3: CASSLRGTNSPLHF

V: TRBV6-5
length: 15
size: NA
J: TRBJ1-6
CDR3: CASSTAQGLNSPLHF

V: TRBV7-8
length: 16
size: NA
J: TRBJ2-3
CDR3: CASSLVYGTVADTQYF

V: TRBV11-2
length: 16
size: few
J: TRBJ2-5
CDR3: CASSLVGGGNQETQYF

V: TRBV19
length: 13
size: NA
J: TRBJ2-5
CDR3: CASNGGLRETQYF

V: TRBV10-3
length: 17
size: NA
J: TRBJ1-3
CDR3: CATCPRTAENPGNTIYF

V: TRBV19
length: 14
size: NA
J: TRBJ1-6
CDR3: CATTGASYNSPLHF

V: TRBV18
length: 14
size: NA
J: TRBJ2-2
CDR3: CASLGQENTGELFF

V: TRBV3-1/TRBV3-2
length: 16
size: once
J: TRBJ2-1
CDR3: CASSQVLAGIYNEQFF

V: TRBV20-1
length: 10
size: NA
J: TRBJ2-7
CDR3: CSAISYEQYF

V: TRBV4-1
length: 15
size: NA
J: TRBJ1-6
CDR3: CASSQERYGGSPLHF